These 10 T cell receptor beta chains came from one sample sequenced in a study of low-dose radiotherapy and immunotherapy resistance in tumors. Priming of first-strand cDNA relied on TRAV- and TRBV-specific primers (covering alpha and beta chains). TCRs were put through roughly 19 PCR cycles of amplification with Phusion. A constant-region primer and the V-primer adapter served as the primer pair. TCRdb reanalysed the reads using MiXCR and keeps one entry per CDR3 protein. The sample carries about 11,000 distinct CDR3 sequences, 51% recorded once. Every receptor here comes from a human donor with advanced metastatic prostate, ovarian, gallbladder or colorectal cancer (not recorded which). This table probably holds off-target reads from a library built for another chain.

Only a few counts were recorded for this clonotype. The genes are TRBV28 and TRBJ2-7; 9 bases are a match to TRBD1. The CDR3 length is 16 residues. Germline V gene lookup returns CDR1 MDHEN and CDR2 SYDVKM. J was trimmed by 7 bases and V by 2 bases; bases with no gene match: 12. CDR3 amino acids: CASSLIVGQGLREQYF. CDR3 in DNA: TGTGCCAGCAGTTTAATTGTGGGACAGGGATTGAGGGAGCAGTACTTC.

In its sample, this clonotype was seen once. The genes are TRBV20-1 and TRBJ2-3; D call uncertain. Trimming cost V 6 bases and J 4 bases, with 11 bases left between them. The germline V gene encodes CDR1 DFQATT and CDR2 SNEGSKA (reference sequence). The CDR3 extends over 12 amino acids. The CDR3 nucleotides are TGCAGTGCCACCCCCTTGTCAGATACGCAGTATTTT. As protein: CSATPLSDTQYF.

This sequence joins TRBV28 and TRBJ1-2; tentatively, D is TRBD1 (6 bases). The CDR3 contains 13 residues. V lost 2 bases, J lost 5 bases, and 9 bases lay in between. Germline CDR1 and CDR2: MDHEN and SYDVKM. The DNA for the CDR3 is TGTGCCAGCAGTTTAAGAGGGGGGTATGGCTACACCTTC. It yields the protein CASSLRGGYGYTF.

This clonotype appeared a few times. V gene TRBV5-1 combines with J gene TRBJ1-2; no reliable D call. CDR1 is SGHRS, CDR2 YFSETQ, per germline. V lost 3 bases and J lost 3, with 12 bases in between. This CDR3 spans 14 amino acids. The CDR3 spells CASSYSGGDYGYTF. CDR3 in DNA: TGCGCCAGCAGCTATTCCGGTGGGGACTATGGCTACACCTTC.

This clonotype came up a few times. The gene calls are TRBV3-1 and TRBJ2-1, with 9 bases aligning to TRBD2. The junction had 7 bases not matched to a gene; V was cut back by 3 bases and J by 7 bases. Looked up from germline, CDR1 is LGHDT and CDR2 is YNNKEL (reference sequence). The CDR3 runs 15 residues. The CDR3 DNA sequence: TGTGCCAGCAGCCAGGGGCTAGCGGGGTCGAATGAGCAGTTCTTC. Translating it yields CASSQGLAGSNEQFF.

This clonotype showed up just a few times. This chain uses TRBV5-1 with TRBJ2-7, with 7 bases that match TRBD1. This CDR3 comprises 14 residues. The germline V gene has CDR1 SGHRS and CDR2 YFSETQ. V shed 4 bases and J 9 bases; nucleotides not matched to a gene: 13. The CDR3, as DNA: TGCGCCAGCAGCACCCTTGGACAGGCTGCGGTGCAGTACTTC. This translates into CASSTLGQAAVQYF.

This clonotype was detected a few times. The chain carries TRBV2 and TRBJ2-5; 9 bases line up with TRBD1. Germline CDR1 SNHLY, CDR2 FYNNEI. The CDR3 has 14 amino acids. The J segment lost 4 bases and the V segment lost 8 bases, leaving 8 bases of the junction unmatched. The CDR3 DNA reads as TGTGCCAGCCGACGGACAGGGGTGGGAGAGACCCAGTACTTC. This encodes CASRRTGVGETQYF.

Here the CDR3 reads CASSPLEGAGNNQPQHF. The CDR3 coding sequence is TGTGCCAGCTCACCACTGGAAGGGGCCGGAAACAATCAGCCCCAGCATTTT. The chain uses TRBV18 and TRBJ1-5; D possibly corresponds to TRBD1 (5 bases). CDR1 is KGHSH, CDR2 LQKENI, per germline. CDR3 length equals 17 residues. V lost 1 base, J lost 3 bases, and 16 bases lay in between.

This chain links TRBV28 with TRBJ2-3; 9 bases agree with TRBD1. V shed 7 bases and J 1 base; nucleotides not matched to a gene: 3. This CDR3 is built from 14 residues. The germline V gene encodes CDR1 MDHEN and CDR2 SYDVKM. CDR3 protein: CASKTGGGTDTQYF. The CDR3 nucleotides are TGTGCCAGCAAGACAGGGGGAGGCACAGATACGCAGTATTTT. Based on the CDR3 plus reference TRBV28 and TRBJ2-3, the full variable domain is DVKVTQSSRYLVKRTGEKVFLECVQDMDHENMFWYRQDPGLGLRLIYFSYDVKMKEKGDIPEGYSVSREKKERFSLILESASTNQTSMYLCASKTGGGTDTQYFGPGTRLTVL.

V usage is TRBV11-1 and J usage is TRBJ2-2; 7 bases are shared with TRBD1. In germline, CDR1 is SGHAT, CDR2 FQDESV (reference sequence). The CDR3 totals 15 residues. V dropped 5 bases and J dropped 6; count of bases not matched to a gene: 9. The CDR3 nucleotides read TGTGCCAGCAGCGAGGGGGCTAAAAAGCCCGGGGAGCTGTTTTTT. The encoded protein is CASSEGAKKPGELFF.